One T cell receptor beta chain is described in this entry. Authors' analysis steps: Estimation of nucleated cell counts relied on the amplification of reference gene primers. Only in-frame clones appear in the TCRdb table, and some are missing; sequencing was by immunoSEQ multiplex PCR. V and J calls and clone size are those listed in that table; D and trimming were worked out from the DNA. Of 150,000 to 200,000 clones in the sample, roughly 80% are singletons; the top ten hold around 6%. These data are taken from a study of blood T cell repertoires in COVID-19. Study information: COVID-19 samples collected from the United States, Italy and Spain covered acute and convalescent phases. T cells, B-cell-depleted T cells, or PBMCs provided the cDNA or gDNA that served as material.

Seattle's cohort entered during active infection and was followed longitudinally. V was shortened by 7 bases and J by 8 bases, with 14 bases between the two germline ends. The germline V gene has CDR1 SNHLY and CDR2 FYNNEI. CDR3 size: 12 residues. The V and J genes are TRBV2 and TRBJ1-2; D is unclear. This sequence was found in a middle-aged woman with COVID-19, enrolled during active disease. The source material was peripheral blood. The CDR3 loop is CASKGLPSGYTF. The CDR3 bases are TGTGCCAGCAAAGGGCTGCCTAGCGGCTACACCTTC. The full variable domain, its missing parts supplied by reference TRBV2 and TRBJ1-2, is EPEVTQTPSHQVTQMGQEVILRCVPISNHLYFYWYRQILGQKVEFLVSFYNNEISEKSEIFDDQFSVERPDGSNFTLKIRSTKLEDSAMYFCASKGLPSGYTFGSGTRLTVV.